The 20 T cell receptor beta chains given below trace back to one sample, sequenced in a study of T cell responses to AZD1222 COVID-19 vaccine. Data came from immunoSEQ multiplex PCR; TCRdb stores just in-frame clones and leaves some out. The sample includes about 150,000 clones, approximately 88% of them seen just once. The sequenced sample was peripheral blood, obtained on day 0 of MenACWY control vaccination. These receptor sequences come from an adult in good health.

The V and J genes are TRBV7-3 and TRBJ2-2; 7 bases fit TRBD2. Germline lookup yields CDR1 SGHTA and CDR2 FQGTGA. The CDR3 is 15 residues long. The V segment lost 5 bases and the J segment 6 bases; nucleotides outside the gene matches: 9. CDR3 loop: CASSRLALGAGELFF. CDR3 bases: TGTGCCAGCAGCCGACTAGCTTTGGGCGCCGGGGAGCTGTTTTTT.

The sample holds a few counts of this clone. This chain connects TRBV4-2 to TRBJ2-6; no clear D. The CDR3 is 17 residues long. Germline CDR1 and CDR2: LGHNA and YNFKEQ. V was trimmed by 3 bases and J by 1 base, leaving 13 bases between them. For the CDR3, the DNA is TGTGCCAGCAGCCACCCCGGATCGGAGTCTGGGGCCAACGTCCTGACTTTC. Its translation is CASSHPGSESGANVLTF.

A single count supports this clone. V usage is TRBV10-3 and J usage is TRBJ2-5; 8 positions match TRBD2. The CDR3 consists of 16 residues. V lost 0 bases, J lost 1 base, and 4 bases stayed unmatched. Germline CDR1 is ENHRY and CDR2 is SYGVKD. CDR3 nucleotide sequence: TGTGCCATCAGTGAGTCGATACTAGCGGTCCAAGAGACCCAGTACTTC. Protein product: CAISESILAVQETQYF.

CDR3 loop: CASSQDSKGRAGANVLTF. The CDR3 bases are TGTGCCAGCAGCCAAGATAGTAAGGGGCGGGCTGGGGCCAACGTCCTGACTTTC. The chain links TRBV4-2 to TRBJ2-6; D tentatively reads TRBD1 or TRBD2 (5 bases each). Between the trimmed V and J ends, which lost 0 bases and 2 bases, there was a span of 14 bases. The CDR3 contains 18 residues. The germline V gene has CDR1 LGHNA and CDR2 YNFKEQ.

CDR3 bases: TGTGCCAGTAGTATCCAAGTTGGAAACAATGAGCAGTTCTTC. It yields the protein CASSIQVGNNEQFF. The chain couples TRBV19 to TRBJ2-1; no firm D call. This CDR3 is built from 14 residues. Germline values: CDR1 LNHDA, CDR2 SQIVND (reference sequence). The V end lost 3 bases, the J end lost 5 bases, and 11 bases lay between the germline ends.

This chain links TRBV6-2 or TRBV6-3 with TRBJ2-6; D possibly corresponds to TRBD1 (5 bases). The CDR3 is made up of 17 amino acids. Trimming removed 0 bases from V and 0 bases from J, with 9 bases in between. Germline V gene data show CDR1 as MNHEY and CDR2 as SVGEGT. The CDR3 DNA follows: TGTGCCAGCAGTTACTCAGGTGACAGCTCTGGGGCCAACGTCCTGACTTTC. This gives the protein CASSYSGDSSGANVLTF.

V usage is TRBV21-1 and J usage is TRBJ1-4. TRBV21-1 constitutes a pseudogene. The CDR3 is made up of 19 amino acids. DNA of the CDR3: TGTGCCAGCAGCATAGCTGGAGGATGTTCGGGGCTTCTTTTGGGAAAACTGTTTTTT. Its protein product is CASSIAGGCSGLLLGKLFF.

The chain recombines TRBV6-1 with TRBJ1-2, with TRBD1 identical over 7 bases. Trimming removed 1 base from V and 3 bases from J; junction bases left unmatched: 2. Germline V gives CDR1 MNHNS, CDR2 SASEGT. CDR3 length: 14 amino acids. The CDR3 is CASSEGQGDYGYTF. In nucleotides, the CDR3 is TGTGCCAGCAGTGAAGGACAGGGTGACTATGGCTACACCTTC.

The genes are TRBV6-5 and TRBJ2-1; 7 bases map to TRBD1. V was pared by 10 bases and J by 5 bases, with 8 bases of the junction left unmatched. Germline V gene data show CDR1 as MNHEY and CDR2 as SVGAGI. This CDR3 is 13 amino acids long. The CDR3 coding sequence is TGTGCCACCCGGGACAGATTTAACAATGAGCAGTTCTTC. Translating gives CATRDRFNNEQFF.

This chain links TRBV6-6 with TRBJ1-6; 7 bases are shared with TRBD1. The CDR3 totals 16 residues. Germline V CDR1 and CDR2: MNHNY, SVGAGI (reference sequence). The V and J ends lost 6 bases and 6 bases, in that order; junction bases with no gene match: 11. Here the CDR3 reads CASSINAGTVNSPLHF. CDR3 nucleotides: TGTGCCAGCAGCATTAATGCCGGGACAGTTAATTCACCCCTCCACTTT.

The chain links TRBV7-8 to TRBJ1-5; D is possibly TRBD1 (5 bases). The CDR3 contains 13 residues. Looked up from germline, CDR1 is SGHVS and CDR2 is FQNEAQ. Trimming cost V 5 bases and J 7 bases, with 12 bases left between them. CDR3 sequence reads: CASSPDSRQPQHF. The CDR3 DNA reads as TGTGCCAGCAGCCCAGACAGTAGGCAGCCCCAGCATTTT.

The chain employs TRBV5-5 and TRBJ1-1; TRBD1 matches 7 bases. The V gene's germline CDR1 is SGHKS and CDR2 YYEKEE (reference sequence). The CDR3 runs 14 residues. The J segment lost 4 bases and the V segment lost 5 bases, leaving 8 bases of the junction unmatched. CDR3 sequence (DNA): TGTGCCAGCAGGCGGGACAGTCAACGCACTGAAGCTTTCTTT. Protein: CASRRDSQRTEAFF.

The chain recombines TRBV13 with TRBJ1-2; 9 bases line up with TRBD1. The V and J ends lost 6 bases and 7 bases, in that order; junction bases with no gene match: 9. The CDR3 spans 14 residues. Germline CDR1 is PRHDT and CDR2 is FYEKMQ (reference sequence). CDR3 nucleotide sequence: TGTGCCAGCAGTCTTATCGGGACAGGGAGTGGCTACACCTTC. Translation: CASSLIGTGSGYTF.

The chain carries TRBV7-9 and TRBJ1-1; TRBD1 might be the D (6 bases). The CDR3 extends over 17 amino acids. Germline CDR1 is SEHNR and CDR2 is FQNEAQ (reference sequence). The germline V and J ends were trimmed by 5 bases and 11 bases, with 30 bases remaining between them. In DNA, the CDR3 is TGTGCCAGCAGCCCTCTTTCGAACATTAGGACAGAGGGTCCGGCTTTCTTT. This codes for CASSPLSNIRTEGPAFF.

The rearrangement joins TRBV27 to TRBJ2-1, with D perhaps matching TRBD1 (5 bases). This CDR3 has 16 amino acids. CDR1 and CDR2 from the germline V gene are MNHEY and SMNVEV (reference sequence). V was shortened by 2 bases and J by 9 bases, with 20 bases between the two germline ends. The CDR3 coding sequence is TGTGCCAGCAGTTTAAGAGAGACAGTAAATCTAGGTGAGCAGTTCTTC. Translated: CASSLRETVNLGEQFF.

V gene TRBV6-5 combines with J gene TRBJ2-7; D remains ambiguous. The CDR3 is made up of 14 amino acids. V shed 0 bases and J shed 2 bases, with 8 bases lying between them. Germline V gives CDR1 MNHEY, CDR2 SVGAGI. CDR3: CASSYSSDAYEQYF. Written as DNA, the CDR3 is TGTGCCAGCAGTTACTCGTCGGATGCCTACGAGCAGTACTTC.

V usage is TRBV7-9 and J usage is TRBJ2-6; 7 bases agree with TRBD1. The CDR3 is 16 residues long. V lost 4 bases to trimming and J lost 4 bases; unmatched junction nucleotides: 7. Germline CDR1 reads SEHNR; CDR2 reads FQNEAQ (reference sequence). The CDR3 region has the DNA TGTGCCAGCAGCTCGACAGGGATGTCCGGGGCCAACGTCCTGACTTTC. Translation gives CASSSTGMSGANVLTF.

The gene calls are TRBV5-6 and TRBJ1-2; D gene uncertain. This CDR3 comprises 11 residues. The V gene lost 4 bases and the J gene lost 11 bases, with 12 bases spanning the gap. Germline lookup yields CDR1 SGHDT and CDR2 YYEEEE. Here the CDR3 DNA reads TGTGCCAGCAGCGACCTTTTAGGTTACACCTTC. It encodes CASSDLLGYTF.

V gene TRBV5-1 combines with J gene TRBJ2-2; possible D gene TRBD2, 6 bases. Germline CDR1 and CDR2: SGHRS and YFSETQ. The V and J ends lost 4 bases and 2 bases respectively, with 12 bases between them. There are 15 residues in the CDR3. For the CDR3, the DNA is TGCGCCAGCAGCCTCGGGACTCCAAACACCGGGGAGCTGTTTTTT. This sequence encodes CASSLGTPNTGELFF.

The CDR3 sequence: CASSPGETPYYEQYF. DNA for the CDR3: TGTGCCAGCAGTCCCGGGGAAACCCCTTACTACGAGCAGTACTTC. The rearrangement links TRBV6-5 to TRBJ2-7; possibly TRBD2 for D (5 bases). The CDR3 extends over 15 amino acids. Trimming left V 5 bases short and J 3 bases short, with 17 bases between. Looked up from germline, CDR1 is MNHEY and CDR2 is SVGAGI.